The entry below describes one TCR beta chain. Its recognized antigen is unknown. No clone much larger than this one lies a single base away; base qualities are absent. This record belongs to a study of T cell clones after liver transplantation (dated by TCRdb to between 2018 and 2021). Regarding the study in general: The samples were obtained from ITN030ST, a randomized trial that attempted immunosuppression withdrawal within 2 years after liver transplantation. As an antigen-independent comparator for donor-reactive sequences, third party-reactive TCRbeta sequences were also identified from pre-transplant MLRs. Blood samples were collected pre-transplant, pre-randomization before withdrawal, and post-randomization after either complete withdrawal or failed withdrawal. The studied cohort comprised 8 liver transplant recipients, 3 classified as tolerant and 5 as non-tolerant. After a pre-transplant mixed lymphocyte reaction, TCRbeta sequencing was used to pinpoint donor-reactive T cell clones, which were subsequently tracked in post-transplant blood. Tolerance was defined as complete withdrawal of immunosuppression for at least one year without a rise in liver enzymes beyond twice the upper limit of normal. Of the eight recipients, a few were HCV-positive, while the remaining recipients had been transplanted for non-autoimmune, non-viral indications. The subjects received no induction therapy and were kept on standard immunosuppression until randomization at 12-24 months post-transplant.

What the study reported, not specific to this receptor: Conclusions were preliminary, limited by small, heterogeneous patient numbers and non-standardized post-transplant time points. Because allograft tissue specimens were not available, migration of donor-reactive T cells into the graft, rather than deletion, may have occurred. When repertoire turnover was taken into account, detection of donor-reactive sequences was significantly reduced in 7 of 8 subjects for CD4 and in 8 of 8 subjects for CD8. In most of the 8 subjects, circulating donor-reactive CD4 TCRbeta sequences decreased significantly after transplant, regardless of tolerance or HCV status. The decline in donor-reactive sequences exceeded the decline in third party-reactive sequences, suggesting partial antigen-specific deletion that was unrelated to withdrawal success. Low numbers of available donor cells limited the measurable donor-reactive repertoire in a couple of subjects.

CDR1 and CDR2, looked up from the germline V gene, are SGHTA and FQGNSA. The CDR3 runs 15 residues from the cysteine to the phenylalanine. Only the CDR3 region is kept as DNA, spanning 45 bases read in frame from base 1. Relative to germline, V is missing 6 bases and J is missing 7 bases, with 14 bases of the junction outside any gene match. High-throughput TCRbeta CDR3 sequencing of frozen genomic DNA was performed by immunoSEQ, with PCR amplification, mapping, bias correction and internal controls included. The paper's processing steps were these. Productive rearrangements were retained, and unique TCRbeta sequences were defined by the CDR3 nucleotide sequence together with the V and J gene. For classification of a sequence as donor-reactive, at least 5-fold expansion in CFSE-low cells relative to unstimulated pre-transplant cells and a frequency of at least 0.01% were required. Per-subject minimum frequency thresholds, based on the lowest-template unstimulated sample, ensured at least 90% detection power. Jensen-Shannon divergence between the top 1000 TCRbeta sequences post- versus pre-transplant served as the measure of repertoire turnover. Two-sided Fisher's exact tests were used to test for changes in the detection of donor-reactive sequences. Sourced from immuneACCESS, this table was stored by TCRdb with only in-frame sequences that have V and J called. A share of the clones is absent; for the studies checked, an unresolved V gene accounts for under half, and the remainder has no known explanation. V and J calls and clone size are given by that table; D and trimming were obtained from the DNA. The sample yields about 72,000 clones; around nine tenths were counted once. The ten top clones hold 2.7% of the sample.

The meaning of the sample's time point label: pre-transplant. Thawed unstimulated PBMCs were stained for CD3, CD4 and CD8 and FACS-sorted into CD3+CD4+ and CD3+CD8+ populations. Each of the 8 studied subjects was randomized to immunosuppression withdrawal. The Qiagen DNeasy Blood and Tissue Kit was used for genomic DNA isolation. Recombination joined TRBV7-2 with TRBJ2-5, with 7 bases in between that match TRBD2. This material consisted of CD4+ T cells from blood, taken before liver transplant. The TCR originated in a human donor who received a liver transplant. The encoded CDR3 is CASRPPSGGERTQYF. In nucleotides, the sequence is TGTGCCAGCAGACCCCCTAGCGGAGGCGAGCGGACCCAGTACTTC.